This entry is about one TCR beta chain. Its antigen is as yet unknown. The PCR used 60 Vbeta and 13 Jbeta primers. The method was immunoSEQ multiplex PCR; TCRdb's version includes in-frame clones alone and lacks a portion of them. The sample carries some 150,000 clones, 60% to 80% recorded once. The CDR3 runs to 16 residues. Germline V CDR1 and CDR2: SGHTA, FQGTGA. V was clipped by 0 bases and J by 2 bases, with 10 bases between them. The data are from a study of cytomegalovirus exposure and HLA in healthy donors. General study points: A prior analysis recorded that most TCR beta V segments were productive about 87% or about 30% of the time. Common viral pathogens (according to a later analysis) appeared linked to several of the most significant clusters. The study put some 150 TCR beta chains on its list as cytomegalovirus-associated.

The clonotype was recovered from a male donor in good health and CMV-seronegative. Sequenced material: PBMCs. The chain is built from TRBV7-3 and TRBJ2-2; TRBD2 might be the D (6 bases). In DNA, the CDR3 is TGTGCCAGCAGCTTAACGGCGGGGAGAAACACCGGGGAGCTGTTTTTT. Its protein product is CASSLTAGRNTGELFF.